A single sample is the source of the 16 T cell receptor beta chains below, sequenced in a study of beta chain features in type 1 diabetes. Study-wide results and caveats: Among patients with Type 1 diabetes, TCRB CDR3s were moderately but significantly shorter in every one of the four CD4+ subsets.

Expressed TCRB transcripts were sequenced because the isolated RNA had all been reverse transcribed beforehand. The assay was immunoSEQ multiplex PCR, and TCRdb's table has in-frame clones only and misses some. Of roughly 26,000 clones listed, roughly half were seen once; the top ten hold more than 0.3%. Antigens for these TCRs are unknown. Sequences were obtained from stem cell memory CD4+ T cells from blood. These receptor sequences come from a man aged 25-40 years with type 1 diabetes.

The chain joins TRBV7-2 to TRBJ1-2, with 7 bases identical to TRBD1. CDR3 length equals 15 residues. Germline trimming cut 2 bases from V and 8 bases from J; bases unmatched to any gene: 11. Germline V gene data show CDR1 as SGHTA and CDR2 as FQGNSA. CDR3 loop: CASSLFGDSPRGYTF. The CDR3 bases are TGTGCCAGCAGCTTATTTGGGGACAGCCCTAGGGGCTACACCTTC.

The rearrangement links TRBV4-2 to TRBJ2-5; D unclear. CDR3 length: 13 residues. The ends were cut back, 0 bases at V and 3 bases at J, with 5 bases in the middle. Germline V gives CDR1 LGHNA, CDR2 YNFKEQ. CDR3 DNA: TGTGCCAGCAGCCAAGACACAGAAGAGACCCAGTACTTC. Translated, it gives CASSQDTEETQYF.

This chain joins TRBV7-8 and TRBJ2-3, with 12 bases aligning to TRBD2. CDR3 size: 15 residues. V lost 3 bases and J lost 8; bases outside the gene matches: 6. Germline CDR1 SGHVS, CDR2 FQNEAQ. CDR3 region: CASSLASGGVSTQYF. CDR3 sequence (DNA): TGTGCCAGCAGCTTGGCTAGCGGGGGGGTTAGTACGCAGTATTTT.

The V and J genes are TRBV5-6 and TRBJ1-4; 8 positions match TRBD1. The length of the CDR3 is 15 residues. Trimming cost V 6 bases and J 8 bases; bases outside gene matches: 12. The germline CDR1 and CDR2 sequences are SGHDT and YYEEEE. CDR3 residues: CASTQLGQGGEKLFF. CDR3 nucleotide sequence: TGTGCCAGCACCCAGCTTGGACAGGGAGGGGAAAAACTGTTTTTT.

This clone was counted only a few times. The gene calls are TRBV4-1 and TRBJ2-2, with TRBD1 matching 9 bases. CDR1 and CDR2 from the germline V gene are MGHRA and YSYEKL. This CDR3 comprises 16 residues. The V and J ends lost 0 bases and 5 bases, in that order; junction bases with no gene match: 4. In DNA form, the CDR3 reads TGCGCCAGCAGCCAAGAACAGGGGGCGAGGACCGGGGAGCTGTTTTTT. It is translated as CASSQEQGARTGELFF.

This clone was seen once. This chain connects TRBV6-5 to TRBJ1-2, with D perhaps TRBD1 (5 bases). Trimming stripped 6 bases from V and 4 bases from J, with 12 bases between. CDR3 size: 13 residues. Germline V gene lookup returns CDR1 MNHEY and CDR2 SVGAGI. The CDR3 spells CASSLRAGYGYTF. CDR3 in DNA: TGTGCCAGCAGCCTCAGGGCTGGCTATGGCTACACCTTC.

The gene calls are TRBV27 and TRBJ2-5; tentative D call: TRBD2 (6 bases). The last part of the DNA fits TRBJ2-7 better; the J call may be wrong. Germline-derived CDR1 and CDR2 are MNHEY and SMNVEV (reference sequence). CDR3 size: 16 residues. DNA of the CDR3: TGTGCCAGCAGTTCGCCCTCGGGGGATCCCCCCTACGAGCAGTACTTC. Amino acid sequence: CASSSPSGDPPYEQYF.

V gene TRBV6-1 combines with J gene TRBJ2-7; TRBD1 is a possible D gene (5 bases). The V end was cut by 6 bases, the J end by 0 bases, with 15 bases between. Germline V gives CDR1 MNHNS, CDR2 SASEGT. CDR3 length: 15 residues. The CDR3 reads CASSHPQGYSYEQYF. The CDR3 bases are TGTGCCAGCAGCCATCCCCAGGGATACTCCTACGAGCAGTACTTC.

The chain carries TRBV6-5 and TRBJ2-3; D might be TRBD2 (6 bases). V gave up 6 bases and J gave up 4 bases, with 11 bases separating them. Germline V lookup: CDR1 MNHEY, CDR2 SVGAGI. The CDR3 is 13 amino acids. For the CDR3, the DNA is TGTGCCAGCAGCCCCCCGGGGGCAGATACGCAGTATTTT. It encodes CASSPPGADTQYF.

This chain connects TRBV6-1 to TRBJ2-3; D is possibly TRBD2 (6 bases). The CDR3 length is 15 residues. V lost 2 bases and J 2 bases, leaving 11 bases between the germline ends. Germline V CDR1 and CDR2: MNHNS, SASEGT. The CDR3 reads CASSERWEATDTQYF. The CDR3, as DNA: TGTGCCAGCAGTGAACGGTGGGAGGCCACAGATACGCAGTATTTT.

The chain carries TRBV11-3 and TRBJ1-6; D possibly corresponds to TRBD1 (6 bases). This CDR3 spans 15 amino acids. The germline CDR1 and CDR2 sequences are SGHNT and YENEEA. Trimming cost V 6 bases and J 8 bases, with 17 bases left between them. The CDR3 reads CASSPEQGVHSPLHF. CDR3 DNA sequence: TGTGCCAGCAGTCCAGAACAGGGAGTTCATTCACCCCTCCACTTT. The full variable domain, completed using reference TRBV11-3 and TRBJ1-6, is EAGVVQSPRYKIIEKKQPVAFWCNPISGHNTLYWYLQNLGQGPELLIRYENEEAVDDSQLPKDRFSAERLKGVDSTLKIQPAELGDSAVYLCASSPEQGVHSPLHFGNGTRLTVT.

The rearrangement uses TRBV29-1 and TRBJ2-1, with 9 nucleotides matching TRBD2. CDR1 and CDR2 (germline): SQVTM, ANQGSEA. Trimming took 0 bases from V and 8 from J; bases not matched to a gene: 2. The CDR3 covers 13 residues. This CDR3 reads CSVEEGGRDEQFF. For the CDR3, the DNA is TGCAGCGTTGAAGAAGGCGGGAGGGATGAGCAGTTCTTC.

The table lists this clone with a count of one. V is TRBV10-1 and J is TRBJ2-2; 8 bases are shared with TRBD1. The V and J ends lost 6 bases and 5 bases, in that order; junction bases with no gene match: 8. CDR1 and CDR2 from the germline V gene are WNHNN and SYGVQD (reference sequence). The CDR3 is 15 amino acids. The CDR3 nucleotides are TGCGCCAGCAGCTTGGGACAGGCGTCAACCGGGGAGCTGTTTTTT. Its translation: CASSLGQASTGELFF.

The chain couples TRBV5-4 to TRBJ1-1; no clear D gene. Trimming pared 0 bases from V and 3 bases from J, leaving 6 bases between. From germline, CDR1 is SGHNT and CDR2 YYREEE (reference sequence). The CDR3 is 13 amino acids. The CDR3 nucleotides are TGTGCCAGCAGCTTGGCCGGGGACACTGAAGCTTTCTTT. This codes for CASSLAGDTEAFF.

Only a few counts were recorded for this clone. The chain has TRBV5-1 and TRBJ1-1; perhaps TRBD1 as D (6 bases). Germline V gene lookup returns CDR1 SGHRS and CDR2 YFSETQ. CDR3 length equals 15 residues. Trimming took 4 bases from V and 1 from J, leaving 14 bases between them. Written as DNA, the CDR3 is TGCGCCAGCAGCCCCACCGGGACAACGAACACTGAAGCTTTCTTT. Translated, it gives CASSPTGTTNTEAFF.

This chain uses TRBV30 with TRBJ1-4; D possibly corresponds to TRBD1 (5 bases). This CDR3 has 15 amino acids. With 1 base removed from V and 5 bases from J, the gap between germline ends came to 14 bases. The germline V gene encodes CDR1 GTSNPN and CDR2 SVGIG (reference sequence). The CDR3: CAWSARAGPNEKLFF. CDR3 DNA sequence: TGTGCCTGGAGTGCTAGGGCAGGGCCGAATGAAAAACTGTTTTTT.